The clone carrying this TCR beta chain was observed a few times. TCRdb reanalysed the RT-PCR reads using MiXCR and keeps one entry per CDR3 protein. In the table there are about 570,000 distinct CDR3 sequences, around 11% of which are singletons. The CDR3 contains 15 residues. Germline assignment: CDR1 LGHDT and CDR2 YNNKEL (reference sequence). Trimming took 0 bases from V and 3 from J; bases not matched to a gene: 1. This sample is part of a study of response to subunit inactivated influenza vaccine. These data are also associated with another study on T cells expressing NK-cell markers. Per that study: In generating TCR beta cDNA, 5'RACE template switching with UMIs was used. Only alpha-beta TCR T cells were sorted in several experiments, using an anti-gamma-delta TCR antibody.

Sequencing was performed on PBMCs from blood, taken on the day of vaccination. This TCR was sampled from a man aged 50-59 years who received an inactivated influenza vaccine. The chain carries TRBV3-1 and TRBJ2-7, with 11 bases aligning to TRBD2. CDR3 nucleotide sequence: TGTGCCAGCAGCCAAGACGGACTAGCGGGCTACGAGCAGTACTTC. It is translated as CASSQDGLAGYEQYF.